This T cell receptor beta chain was documented in a study of vaccination and CD4 T cells after COVID-19. Study as a whole: In culture, cells were exposed to overlapping spike peptides from SARS-CoV-2, HCoV-NL63, HCoV-OC43 and HCoV-229E.

The ends lost 8 bases at V and 7 bases at J; junction bases unmatched: 8. The length of the CDR3 is 14 residues. Germline loops: CDR1 MNHNS, CDR2 SASEGT. Treatment denoted: approximately 10-day PBMC culture with coronavirus spike peptide pools or control peptides (ViraFEST assay). Those CD4+ T cells from the unexposed donor predate the COVID-19 pandemic (2011-2018). This clonotype was picked up a small number of times. Its antigen is unknown. The Oncomine TCR Beta short-read assay was what sequenced the DNA obtained from cultured CD4+ T cells. CD4+ T cells were cultured, and genomic DNA was extracted from them. Each CDR3 protein gets one entry after TCRdb re-called the PCR reads with MiXCR. The sample has about 6,000 distinct CDR3 sequences; roughly 49% are singletons.

This sequence originates from a human donor in good health. The V gene is TRBV6-1, the J gene TRBJ1-6, with 7 bases that match TRBD1. Sample: CD4+ T cells from blood, cultured in vitro. The DNA of the CDR3 is TGTGCCAGCGAAAACAGGGGCGAGAATTCACCCCTCCACTTT. Translating gives CASENRGENSPLHF.